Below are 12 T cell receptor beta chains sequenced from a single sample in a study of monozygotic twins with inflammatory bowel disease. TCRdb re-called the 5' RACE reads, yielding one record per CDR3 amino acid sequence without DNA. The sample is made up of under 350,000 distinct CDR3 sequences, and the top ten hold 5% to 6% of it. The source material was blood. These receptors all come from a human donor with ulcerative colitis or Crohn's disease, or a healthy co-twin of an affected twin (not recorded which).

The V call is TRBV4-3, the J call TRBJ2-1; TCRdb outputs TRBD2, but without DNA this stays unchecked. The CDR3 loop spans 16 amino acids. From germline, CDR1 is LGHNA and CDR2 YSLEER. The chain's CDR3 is CASSQLAGGPGNEQFF.

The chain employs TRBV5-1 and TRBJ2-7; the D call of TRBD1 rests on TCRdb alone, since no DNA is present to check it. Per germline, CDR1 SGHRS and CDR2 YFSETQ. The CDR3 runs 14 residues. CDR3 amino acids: CASSNQGAGYEQYF.

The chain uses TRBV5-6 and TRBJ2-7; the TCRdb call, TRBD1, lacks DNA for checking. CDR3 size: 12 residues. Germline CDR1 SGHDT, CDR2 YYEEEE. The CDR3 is CASSFRVYEQYF. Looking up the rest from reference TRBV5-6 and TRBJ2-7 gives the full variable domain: DAGVTQSPTHLIKTRGQQVTLRCSPKSGHDTVSWYQQALGQGPQFIFQYYEEEERQRGNFPDRFSGHQFPNYSSELNVNALLLGDSALYLCASSFRVYEQYFGPGTRLTVT.

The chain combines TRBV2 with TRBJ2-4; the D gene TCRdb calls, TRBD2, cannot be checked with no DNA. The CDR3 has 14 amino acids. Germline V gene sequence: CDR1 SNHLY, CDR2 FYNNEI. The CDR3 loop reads CAGAGDSAKNIQYF. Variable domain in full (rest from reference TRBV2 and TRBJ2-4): EPEVTQTPSHQVTQMGQEVILRCVPISNHLYFYWYRQILGQKVEFLVSFYNNEISEKSEIFDDQFSVERPDGSNFTLKIRSTKLEDSAMYFCAGAGDSAKNIQYFGAGTRLSVL.

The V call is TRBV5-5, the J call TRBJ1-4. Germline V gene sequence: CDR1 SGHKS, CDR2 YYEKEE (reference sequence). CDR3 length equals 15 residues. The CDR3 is CASRLLGASNEKLFF.

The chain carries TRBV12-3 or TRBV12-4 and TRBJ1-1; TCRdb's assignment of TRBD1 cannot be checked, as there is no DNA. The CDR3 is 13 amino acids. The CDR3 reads CASTLTGNTEAFF.

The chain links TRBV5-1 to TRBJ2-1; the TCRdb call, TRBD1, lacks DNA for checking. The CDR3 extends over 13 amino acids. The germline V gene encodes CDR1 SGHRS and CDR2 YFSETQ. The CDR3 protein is CASSFSTGGEQFF.

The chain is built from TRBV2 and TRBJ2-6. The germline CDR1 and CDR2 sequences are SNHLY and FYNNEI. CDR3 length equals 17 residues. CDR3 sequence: CASSKKFTRSGANVLTF.

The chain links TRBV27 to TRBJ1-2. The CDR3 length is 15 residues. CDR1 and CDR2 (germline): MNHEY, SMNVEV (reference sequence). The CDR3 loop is CASSLGYEGFYGYTF.

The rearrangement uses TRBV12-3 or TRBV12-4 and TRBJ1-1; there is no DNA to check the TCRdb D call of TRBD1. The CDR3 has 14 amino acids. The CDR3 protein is CASRTQDSNTEAFF.

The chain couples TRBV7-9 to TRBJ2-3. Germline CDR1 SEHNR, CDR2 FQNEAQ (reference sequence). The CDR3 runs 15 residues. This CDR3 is CASSLAGFGTDTQYF.

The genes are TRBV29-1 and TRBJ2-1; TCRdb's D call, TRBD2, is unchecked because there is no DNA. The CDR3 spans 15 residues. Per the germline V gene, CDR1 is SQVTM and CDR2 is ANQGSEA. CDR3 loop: CSVDGTSGRIAEQFF.